Below, one TCR beta chain is given with its context. As yet, its antigen is unknown. These data originate in a study of cytomegalovirus exposure and HLA in healthy donors. Study-wide context: About 80 million unique TCRs from HLA-typed donors were held in an early data release.

Regarding the study as a whole: A later analysis found TCR association rates differed by HLA locus, highest for DRB1 and lowest for HLA-C.

Unrecorded immune exposure was likely among donors, who were nominally healthy when sampled. PCR employed 60 Vbeta and 13 Jbeta primers. As originally analysed: In a later analysis, the count reached some 83 million unique TCR beta chains, with approximately 11 million shared. The assay was immunoSEQ multiplex PCR, and TCRdb's table has in-frame clones only and misses some. V and J calls and clone size are those listed in that table; D and trimming were worked out from the DNA. The sample yields 110,000 to 150,000 clones, 65% to 80% seen once. Germline-derived CDR1 and CDR2 are GTSNPN and SVGIG (reference sequence). After removal of 2 bases from V and 7 bases from J, the junction contained 10 bases not matched to a gene. CDR3 length: 15 residues.

V is TRBV30 and J is TRBJ2-7, with 11 bases fitting TRBD2. The specimen sequenced was PBMCs. The origin of this receptor is a man between 25 and 39 years old in good health and CMV-seronegative. The CDR3 sequence: CAWSPRLAGFREQYF. The CDR3 DNA reads TGTGCCTGGAGTCCCCGACTAGCGGGATTTCGGGAGCAGTACTTC.